These 29 T cell receptor beta chains came from one sample sequenced in a study of T-cell memory formation after mild COVID-19. TCRdb re-analysed the 5' RACE reads in MiXCR, keeping a single row per CDR3 protein. This sample has 350,000 to 400,000 distinct CDR3 sequences, with around an eighth found just once. Sequencing was carried out using PBMCs or a T cell subset sorted from them (not recorded which). Source of these receptors: a man aged 18 to 29 who had mild COVID-19 (a few samples of this study predate the infection). Cell type and time point are not known.

This clonotype was picked up a small number of times. This chain links TRBV6-6 with TRBJ2-1; unclear D gene. This CDR3 spans 16 amino acids. Germline CDR1 and CDR2: MNHNY and SVGAGI (reference sequence). V lost 2 bases and J 6 bases, leaving 17 bases between the germline ends. The CDR3 here is CASSYVGGSRLNEQFF. The CDR3 bases are TGTGCCAGCAGTTACGTAGGCGGATCCCGCCTCAATGAGCAGTTCTTC.

This clonotype was seen a few times. The rearrangement links TRBV6-2 or TRBV6-3 to TRBJ2-7, with unresolved D. Germline CDR1 and CDR2: MNHEY and SVGEGT. CDR3 length: 14 amino acids. Trimming cost V 6 bases and J 6 bases, with 18 bases left between them. The CDR3 is CASRGGTLRGEQYF. CDR3 nucleotide sequence: TGTGCCAGCAGGGGTGGCACCCTCCGCGGCGAGCAGTACTTC.

This clonotype was detected a few times. The chain joins TRBV12-3 or TRBV12-4 to TRBJ2-1; 10 nucleotides agree with TRBD2. The V gene end was trimmed by 6 bases and the J gene end by 7 bases; junction bases not matched to a gene: 3. This CDR3 region has 13 residues. The CDR3: CASRGLARNEQFF. CDR3 sequence (DNA): TGTGCCAGCAGGGGACTAGCGAGGAATGAGCAGTTCTTC.

This chain connects TRBV2 to TRBJ2-3; 8 bases map to TRBD2. Germline V gene data show CDR1 as SNHLY and CDR2 as FYNNEI. The trim removed 3 bases at V and 3 bases at J, leaving 8 bases unmatched. The CDR3 loop spans 16 amino acids. The CDR3 loop reads CASSDGKREMTDTQYF. The CDR3 coding sequence is TGTGCCAGCAGTGATGGCAAGCGGGAGATGACAGATACGCAGTATTTT.

The chain uses TRBV4-2 and TRBJ1-1, with D tentatively TRBD1 (6 bases). Germline values: CDR1 LGHNA, CDR2 YNFKEQ. The CDR3 is made up of 14 amino acids. The germline V and J ends were trimmed by 3 bases and 4 bases, with 12 bases remaining between them. The CDR3 bases are TGTGCCAGCAGCCATTATACAGGGTCCACTGAAGCTTTCTTT. Translation gives CASSHYTGSTEAFF.

CDR3 sequence: CASSLTGTYEQYV. The CDR3 DNA reads as TGTGCCAGCAGCTTAACAGGGACCTACGAGCAGTACGTC. The chain carries TRBV5-5 and TRBJ2-7; possibly TRBD1 for D (6 bases). CDR1 and CDR2 from the germline V gene are SGHKS and YYEKEE (reference sequence). This CDR3 has 13 amino acids. Between the trimmed V and J ends, which lost 2 bases and 2 bases, there was a span of 8 bases.

The chain has TRBV15 and TRBJ2-3; 8 nucleotides match TRBD2. V shed 2 bases and J 6 bases; nucleotides not matched to a gene: 10. The germline V gene encodes CDR1 LNHNV and CDR2 YYDKDF (reference sequence). CDR3 length: 16 residues. The CDR3 is CATSRPVGGGRDTQYF. The CDR3 DNA reads TGTGCCACCAGCAGACCCGTCGGGGGGGGCAGGGATACGCAGTATTTT.

J is TRBJ2-5 and V is TRBV20-1, with TRBD2 identical over 7 bases. The CDR3 runs 16 residues. J lost 3 bases, V lost 0 bases, and 10 bases had no gene match. Germline V gene data show CDR1 as DFQATT and CDR2 as SNEGSKA (reference sequence). DNA of the CDR3: TGCAGTGCTAGAGAACAGGCTAGCGGACCCGAAGAGACCCAGTACTTC. Its protein product is CSAREQASGPEETQYF.

This clonotype appeared a few times. The chain links TRBV5-1 to TRBJ1-6; D remains ambiguous. Trimming cost V 4 bases and J 5 bases, with 10 bases left between them. CDR1 is SGHRS, CDR2 YFSETQ, per germline. This CDR3 has 14 residues. Here the CDR3 reads CASSGFTDNSPLHF. In DNA form, the CDR3 reads TGCGCCAGCAGCGGGTTCACGGATAATTCACCCCTCCACTTT.

Ten or more counts support this clonotype. The V gene is TRBV6-5, the J gene TRBJ2-7; 9 bases are a match to TRBD1. The CDR3 consists of 15 residues. V lost 4 bases to trimming and J lost 3 bases; unmatched junction nucleotides: 7. CDR1 is MNHEY, CDR2 SVGAGI, per germline. CDR3 bases: TGTGCCAGCAGTTCACCGGGACAGGGCATCTACGAGCAGTACTTC. This translates into CASSSPGQGIYEQYF.

The gene calls are TRBV18 and TRBJ2-1; D uncertain. The CDR3 sequence is 13 residues long. The germline V and J ends were trimmed by 0 bases and 5 bases, with 5 bases remaining between them. Germline CDR1 reads KGHSH; CDR2 reads LQKENI. CDR3 loop: CASSPPGNNEQFF. The CDR3 DNA reads as TGTGCCAGCTCACCACCGGGGAACAATGAGCAGTTCTTC.

This clonotype was detected ten times or more. The chain is built from TRBV10-3 and TRBJ2-3, with TRBD2 matching 11 bases. This CDR3 contains 17 residues. Looked up from germline, CDR1 is ENHRY and CDR2 is SYGVKD. V lost 4 bases to trimming and J lost 3 bases; unmatched junction nucleotides: 9. CDR3 protein: CAISGSLAGGRTDTQYF. The CDR3 region has the DNA TGTGCCATCAGTGGATCCTTAGCGGGGGGGCGTACAGATACGCAGTATTTT.

Ten or more counts support this clonotype. J is TRBJ1-1 and V is TRBV4-1; TRBD1 agrees at 11 bases. The ends lost 4 bases at V and 1 base at J; junction bases unmatched: 5. Germline CDR1 MGHRA, CDR2 YSYEKL. The CDR3 loop spans 16 amino acids. The CDR3 nucleotides read TGCGCCAGCAGCCTCGGGACAGGGGGGGAGAACACTGAAGCTTTCTTT. It is translated as CASSLGTGGENTEAFF.

This chain links TRBV2 with TRBJ2-1; D might be TRBD2 (7 bases). The tail of the sequence fits TRBJ2-7 better, so the J call may be wrong. Germline V lookup: CDR1 SNHLY, CDR2 FYNNEI. The CDR3 totals 13 residues. CDR3 protein: CASSGEGGVEQYF. The CDR3 DNA is TGTGCCAGCAGCGGTGAGGGGGGGGTTGAGCAGTACTTC.

The chain combines TRBV7-9 with TRBJ2-5, with TRBD2 as a possible D gene (6 bases). There are 12 residues in the CDR3. V was trimmed by 11 bases and J by 10 bases, leaving 20 bases between them. The germline V gene has CDR1 SEHNR and CDR2 FQNEAQ (reference sequence). Here the CDR3 DNA reads TGTGCCGCGCGCGGGATCGGAGTGAACCAGTACTTC. As protein: CAARGIGVNQYF.

The sample holds a few counts of this clonotype. The J gene is TRBJ2-7, the V gene TRBV7-2, with 12 bases that match TRBD2. This CDR3 region has 16 residues. Germline values: CDR1 SGHTA, CDR2 FQGNSA. The ends lost 2 bases at V and 5 bases at J; junction bases unmatched: 7. CDR3 bases: TGTGCCAGCAGCTTAATCATGACTAGCGGGGGTCACGAGCAGTACTTC. Translation: CASSLIMTSGGHEQYF. The full variable domain, its missing parts supplied by reference TRBV7-2 and TRBJ2-7, is GAGVSQSPSNKVTEKGKDVELRCDPISGHTALYWYRQSLGQGLEFLIYFQGNSAPDKSGLPSDRFSAERTGGSVSTLTIQRTQQEDSAVYLCASSLIMTSGGHEQYFGPGTRLTVT.

This chain joins TRBV4-3 and TRBJ1-2, with D unresolved. This CDR3 contains 15 residues. Germline V gene data show CDR1 as LGHNA and CDR2 as YSLEER. V shed 0 bases and J shed 2 bases, with 10 bases lying between them. In DNA, the CDR3 is TGCGCCAGCAGCCAAGATAAGTACAAAAACTATGGCTACACCTTC. This translates into CASSQDKYKNYGYTF.

This clonotype was seen repeatedly, ten times or more. V and J are TRBV18 and TRBJ1-5; TRBD1 is a possible D gene (5 bases). Germline V gene data show CDR1 as KGHSH and CDR2 as LQKENI. Trimming cost V 4 bases and J 0 bases, with 10 bases left between them. This CDR3 region has 15 residues. As DNA, the CDR3 is TGTGCCAGCTCACAGGCTGGGGCTAGCAATCAGCCCCAGCATTTT. It translates to CASSQAGASNQPQHF.

This clonotype has more than one count but fewer than ten. The J gene is TRBJ2-2, the V gene TRBV6-1; D is possibly TRBD2 (5 bases). Germline values: CDR1 MNHNS, CDR2 SASEGT. The CDR3 has 14 residues. The V gene lost 7 bases and the J gene lost 7 bases, with 16 bases spanning the gap. The CDR3 loop is CASIPGGRLGELFF. The CDR3 DNA is TGTGCCAGCATCCCTGGAGGACGGCTCGGGGAGCTGTTTTTT.

The CDR3 DNA reads TGTGCCAGCAGTTGGGGGGCTTGGGAGCAGTACTTC. Translated, it gives CASSWGAWEQYF. V is TRBV12-3 or TRBV12-4 and J is TRBJ2-7; the D gene could be TRBD1 or TRBD2 (6 bases each). This CDR3 spans 12 amino acids. V was clipped by 4 bases and J by 7 bases, with 11 bases between them.

The CDR3 nucleotides read TGTGCCAGCAGTGTGCCTCCCCCGGTCGCTAGCGGGGGCCTTCCGTCTAGCACAGATACGCAGTATTTT. Protein sequence: CASSVPPPVASGGLPSSTDTQYF. This sequence joins TRBV25-1 and TRBJ2-3; 10 bases align to TRBD2. Trimming cost V 4 bases and J 0 bases; bases outside gene matches: 25. The CDR3 has 23 residues. Germline V lookup: CDR1 MGHDK, CDR2 SYGVNS.

This clonotype has just a few counts. The rearrangement joins TRBV4-3 to TRBJ1-4; D unresolved. The CDR3 totals 19 residues. With 2 bases removed from V and 0 bases from J, the gap between germline ends came to 19 bases. Germline V gene data show CDR1 as LGHNA and CDR2 as YSLEER. In nucleotides, the CDR3 is TGCGCCAGCAGCCAATTCCCCAATCAGGACCTCGCAACTAATGAAAAACTGTTTTTT. Its translation is CASSQFPNQDLATNEKLFF.

The chain uses TRBV7-2 and TRBJ1-5; D call uncertain. Trimming removed 1 base at V and 2 bases at J, with 6 bases between. Germline values: CDR1 SGHTA, CDR2 FQGNSA. The CDR3 contains 14 residues. The CDR3: CASSLGPRNQPQHF. CDR3 nucleotide sequence: TGTGCCAGCAGCTTAGGACCCCGCAATCAGCCCCAGCATTTT.

The chain links TRBV11-2 to TRBJ1-1, with D unclear. CDR1 is SGHAT and CDR2 is FQNNGV in the germline V gene. CDR3 size: 13 residues. V lost 5 bases, J lost 10 bases, and 17 bases lay in between. The CDR3 bases are TGTGCCAGCAGCCTACCACGGAGAATGGGAGCTTTCTTT. This translates into CASSLPRRMGAFF.

This sequence joins TRBV4-1 and TRBJ1-2, with D hard to call. Looked up from germline, CDR1 is MGHRA and CDR2 is YSYEKL. CDR3 size: 13 residues. V dropped 5 bases and J dropped 1 base, with 8 bases sitting between them. CDR3 bases: TGCGCCAGCAGCGAGACGGTTAACTATGGCTACACCTTC. Residues: CASSETVNYGYTF.

Only a few counts were recorded for this clonotype. The CDR3 DNA sequence: TGTGCCAGCATCCGGGACAGGGTCTTCGGTGGGGCCAACGTCCTGACTTTC. This encodes CASIRDRVFGGANVLTF. V usage is TRBV7-8 and J usage is TRBJ2-6, with 9 bases lining up with TRBD1. The germline V gene has CDR1 SGHVS and CDR2 FQNEAQ. J was trimmed by 3 bases and V by 7 bases; bases with no gene match: 10. The CDR3 consists of 17 residues.

The CDR3 sequence is CASSVKIRDSNQPQHF. The CDR3 region has the DNA TGTGCCAGCAGCGTAAAAATCAGGGATAGCAATCAGCCCCAGCATTTT. J is TRBJ1-5 and V is TRBV27; possibly TRBD1 for D (5 bases). The CDR3 contains 16 residues. Germline V CDR1 and CDR2: MNHEY, SMNVEV (reference sequence). Deletions cut 6 bases from V and 0 bases from J, with 15 bases between.

In this sample, this clonotype turned up a few times. V is TRBV5-4 and J is TRBJ2-1; 8 nucleotides match TRBD2. The germline CDR1 and CDR2 sequences are SGHNT and YYREEE (reference sequence). J gave up 6 bases and V 9 bases, and 11 bases lay outside the gene matches. This CDR3 comprises 14 residues. The CDR3 DNA reads as TGTGCCACGTCCGGGGGGGCCGAAGTCAATGAGCAGTTCTTC. Translating it yields CATSGGAEVNEQFF.

This clonotype was recorded a few times. This chain links TRBV7-2 with TRBJ2-5, with 9 nucleotides matching TRBD2. Germline V CDR1 and CDR2: SGHTA, FQGNSA. The trim removed 5 bases at V and 7 bases at J, leaving 11 bases unmatched. The CDR3 extends over 15 amino acids. The CDR3 loop is CASSLLAGSTGTQYF. The CDR3 DNA reads as TGTGCCAGCAGCCTTCTAGCGGGGAGCACCGGGACCCAGTACTTC.